Here is one TCR beta chain with its context. This clonotype was observed a few times. Its specific antigen is unknown. Base qualities were left out, and no much larger clone turns up one base away. Sequencing used an Illumina NovaSeq 6000. Using 5'RACE with constant-segment primers, TCRalpha and TCRbeta cDNA libraries were constructed, with sample barcodes and unique molecular identifiers added in the process. RNA was extracted from every sample with Trizol reagent. The libraries were amplified in two PCR steps, and the second step added a second sample barcode and Illumina TruSeq adapters. Libraries were sequenced on an Illumina NovaSeq with 2 x 150 bp paired-end reads. Per the original workflow: The reads were demultiplexed and collapsed into UMI-guided consensus sequences using migec v1.2.7. With mixcr v2.1.11, UMI consensuses were aligned to TRA and TRB V and J templates and assembled into clonotypes. A clonotype was counted as expanded or contracted only if both edgeR and NoisET called the change significant, with noise models trained on biological replicates. For edgeR calls, a false discovery rate-adjusted p below 0.01 and a log2 fold-change threshold of 1 were applied. As an exploratory analysis of dynamics, max-normalized trajectories of the 1000 most abundant clonotypes were examined by PCA with hierarchical clustering. The CD4 or CD8 phenotype of responding clones was assigned using the separately sequenced CD4+ and CD8+ repertoires. The public reads were reprocessed in TCRdb via fastp at Q25 and MiXCR, keeping in-frame beta chains. Rows merge per CDR3 protein into single entries with the most common DNA and genes. TCRdb's processing, not the authors' own work, is the source of the V and J calls. The sample table lists around 510,000 distinct CDR3 sequences, roughly a fifth of them with a count of one. 8.4% of the sample goes to the ten largest clones.

The data derive from a study of T-cell memory formation after mild COVID-19 (dated by TCRdb to the early 2020s). Context from the whole study: TCR sequence clusters from the two donors were found to be largely donor specific. T-cell clones expanding and contracting after mild COVID-19 in two donors were tracked by longitudinal TCRalpha and TCRbeta repertoire sequencing. The cohort comprised two young, previously healthy adult volunteers, one female and one male. General study outcomes and caveats: Whether the second-wave clones peaking on day 37 were SARS-CoV-2 specific was not confirmed. Contracting CD4+ clones were located mainly in the CM and EM memory subsets, whereas CD8+ clones were found to be enriched in EMRA. Clones contracting from day 15 to 85 had balanced CD4/CD8 phenotypes, while a second wave expanding from day 15 to 37 was biased towards CD4+. Some responding clones were detected in pre-infection memory, suggesting pre-existing cross-reactive memory T cells joined the SARS-CoV-2 response. Only two mild cases were covered by the study, and larger cohorts that include severe cases with pre-infection samples were considered necessary.

Ficoll-Paque density gradient centrifugation was used to isolate PBMCs. V gives up 3 bases and J gives up 8 bases, and the segment between their germline ends measures 10 bases. The CDR3 measures 11 amino acids from cysteine to phenylalanine. Of the read, only the CDR3 DNA is kept; its 33 bases are in frame from base 1. CDR1 SQVTM and CDR2 ANQGSEA were looked up in the germline V gene. The receptor's source is an adult woman who had mild COVID-19 (a few samples of this study predate the infection). The sample titles of this study are shuffled in the database, so cell type and time point are left out; the donor was told from shared clones. The sample was PBMCs or a T cell subset sorted from them (not recorded which). The rearrangement joined TRBV29-1 to TRBJ1-2; the D gene is possibly TRBD1, with 5 bases matching. The CDR3 reads CSVDWGVGYTF. The DNA sequence is TGCAGCGTTGACTGGGGGGTCGGCTACACCTTC.